A selection of T cell receptor beta chains follows, all from one sample in a study of blood T cell repertoires in COVID-19. The data were produced by immunoSEQ multiplex PCR, yet TCRdb's version contains in-frame clones alone and is incomplete. Of about 160,000 clones listed, roughly 84% are singletons. Sequencing was carried out using peripheral blood. All receptors derive from a man aged 70-80 years with acute or convalescent COVID-19. Both conserved end residues are part of each CDR3. Fields, in order: D gene, clone size, V gene, J gene, CDR3 length, CDR3 DNA, CDR3 protein. A D gene is named only where the DNA matches it firmly. Only some rows state a clone size, as once, few, many or a class for expanded clones.

>.|.|TRBV5-1|TRBJ2-5|12
TGCGCCAGCAGCTTGGCCGGGGAGACCCAGTACTTC
CASSLAGETQYF
>.|.|TRBV11-3|TRBJ2-3|15
TGTGCCAGCAGCGTCGAGCGGAGGGGAAAAGATACGCAGTATTTT
CASSVERRGKDTQYF
>TRBD1|.|TRBV19|TRBJ1-6|19
TGTGCCAGTAGTTTTCGGACAGGGGGCGCCTCTTCCTATAATTCACCCCTCCACTTT
CASSFRTGGASSYNSPLHF
>TRBD2|.|TRBV5-1|TRBJ2-3|14
TGCGCCAGCAGCGGGGGGGAGAGCACAGATACGCAGTATTTT
CASSGGESTDTQYF
>.|.|TRBV3-1/TRBV3-2|TRBJ1-6|14
TGTGCCAGCAGCCAACAGGTGTATAATTCACCCCTCCACTTT
CASSQQVYNSPLHF
>.|once|TRBV14|TRBJ1-5|13
TGTGCCAGCAGTAGGACAGCTGATCAGCCCCAGCATTTT
CASSRTADQPQHF
>TRBD1|.|TRBV28|TRBJ2-1|15
TGTGCCAGCAGCCCCGGGACAGGGGATATGGATGAGCAGTTCTTC
CASSPGTGDMDEQFF
>.|.|TRBV7-9|TRBJ1-4|14
TGTGCCAGCAGCTTAGCGGCGGCTAATGAAAAACTGTTTTTT
CASSLAAANEKLFF
>.|.|TRBV19|TRBJ2-7|15
TGTGCCAGTAGTAGGGCTAGACAGGCCTCCTACGAGCAGTACTTC
CASSRARQASYEQYF
>.|few|TRBV7-9|TRBJ1-1|14
TGTGCCAGCAGCGCCCCGCAGCAGGCCACTGAAGCTTTCTTT
CASSAPQQATEAFF
>TRBD1|.|TRBV28|TRBJ2-7|17
TGTGCCAGCAGTTTAATCGTTCTGACAGGGAGAACCTACGAGCAGTACTTC
CASSLIVLTGRTYEQYF
>.|.|TRBV30|TRBJ1-2|11
TGTGCCTGGAGTACAGGATATGGCTACACCTTC
CAWSTGYGYTF
>.|.|TRBV28|TRBJ1-4|13
TGTGCCAGCAGTTTATCCGGGACAGAAAAACTGTTTTTT
CASSLSGTEKLFF
>TRBD2|.|TRBV28|TRBJ2-6|22
TGTGCCAGCAGCCTACGGGGGGGCCGGGGACGCAGCCAGAGCTCTGGGGCCAACGTCCTGACTTTC
CASSLRGGRGRSQSSGANVLTF
>.|few|TRBV5-1|TRBJ1-2|13
TGCGCCAGCAGCTTGGGGACAGTCCATGGCTACACCTTC
CASSLGTVHGYTF
>.|.|TRBV7-2|TRBJ1-6|16
TGTGCCAGCAGCTTAGAGCGTACAGGTTTCAATCCACCCCTCCACTTT
CASSLERTGFNPPLHF
>.|.|TRBV3-1/TRBV3-2|TRBJ1-2|13
TGTGCCAGCAGCCAAGTCTCGGCAGGTGGCTACACCTTC
CASSQVSAGGYTF
>.|once|TRBV11-2|TRBJ1-2|13
TGTGCCAGCAGCCCCGACCGACAATATGGCTACACCTTC
CASSPDRQYGYTF
>.|few|TRBV14|TRBJ2-3|13
TGTGCCAGCAGCTTTCTCCTCACAGATACGCAGTATTTT
CASSFLLTDTQYF
>.|.|TRBV12-5|TRBJ1-3|16
TGTGCTAGTGGTTTGGTGGCGACAGGCCGAGGAAACACCATATATTTT
CASGLVATGRGNTIYF
>.|.|TRBV24-1|TRBJ2-1|13
TGTGCCACCAGTGATCCCTTTAGCCATGAGCAGTTCTTC
CATSDPFSHEQFF
>.|few|TRBV5-5|TRBJ2-1|15
TGTGCCAGCACCTTGGGTCCGAGGGGGATTAATGAGCAGTTCTTC
CASTLGPRGINEQFF
>TRBD2|once|TRBV11-1|TRBJ2-3|15
TGTGCCAGCAGTTCCGGACTAGCCCCTCCAGATACGCAGTATTTT
CASSSGLAPPDTQYF
>TRBD2|.|TRBV5-4|TRBJ2-7|15
TGTGCCAGCAGCCCGGGCGGACTAGCCTCCTACGAGCAGTACTTC
CASSPGGLASYEQYF
>TRBD1|.|TRBV7-9|TRBJ2-1|15
TGTGCCAGCAGCGCCCGGACAGGCTCCTACAATGAGCAGTTCTTC
CASSARTGSYNEQFF
>.|.|TRBV5-8|TRBJ1-5|15
TGTGCCAGCAGCCTGGACCGAGAATCGTATCAGCCCCAGCATTTT
CASSLDRESYQPQHF
>TRBD1|.|TRBV9|TRBJ1-4|15
TGTGCCAGCAGCGCGGGGACAGGGGGGGCTGAAAAACTGTTTTTT
CASSAGTGGAEKLFF
>.|.|TRBV10-3|TRBJ1-2|14
TGTGCCATCAGTGAGTCGCCAGGGAACTATGGCTACACCTTC
CAISESPGNYGYTF
>.|.|TRBV9|TRBJ2-1|14
TGTGCCAGCAGCGTAGGGTTCGGACAGTCTGAGCAGTTCTTC
CASSVGFGQSEQFF
>TRBD2|.|TRBV7-6|TRBJ2-1|17
TGTGCCAGCAGCTTAAAGTCCAGTTCGGGAGGAAGGAATGAGCAGTTCTTC
CASSLKSSSGGRNEQFF
>.|.|TRBV11-1|TRBJ2-4|15
TGTGCCAGCAGCTCGACCGGACTAGCCAAAAACATTCAGTACTTC
CASSSTGLAKNIQYF
>.|.|TRBV11-3|TRBJ2-3|14
TGTGCCAGCAGCTTAGATCCGGCAGGGGGGACGCAGTATTTT
CASSLDPAGGTQYF
>.|.|TRBV14|TRBJ2-1|14
TGTGCCAGCAGCCCCTGGACAGTCTACAATGAGCAGTTCTTC
CASSPWTVYNEQFF
>.|.|TRBV7-2|TRBJ2-1|13
TGTGCCAGCAGCTCCTATCTAGCGCGGGAGCAGTTCTTC
CASSSYLAREQFF
>.|.|TRBV20-1|TRBJ2-7|11
TGCAGTGCGCGCCGCCCCTACGAGCAGTACTTC
CSARRPYEQYF
>.|.|TRBV28|TRBJ1-2|14
TGTGCCAGCAGAAATAACAGGGAAAGATATGGCTACACCTTC
CASRNNRERYGYTF
>.|.|TRBV5-4|TRBJ2-2|13
TGTGCCAGCAGCTTAGACAGGACCGGGGAGCTGTTTTTT
CASSLDRTGELFF
>.|few|TRBV28|TRBJ1-6|15
TGTGCCAGCAGTTTAGGTGGAGGGGTAAATTCACCCCTCCACTTT
CASSLGGGVNSPLHF
>TRBD2|.|TRBV6-2/TRBV6-3|TRBJ2-5|15
TGTGCCAGCAGTTACGACTCTAGCGGCCAAGAGACCCAGTACTTC
CASSYDSSGQETQYF
>TRBD2|.|TRBV28|TRBJ2-1|16
TGTGCCAGCAGCGCGACTAGCAGAAGCTCCTACAATGAGCAGTTCTTC
CASSATSRSSYNEQFF
>TRBD2|.|TRBV6-5|TRBJ2-3|15
TGTGCCAGCAGTAAACTAGCGGGGGATTCAGATACGCAGTATTTT
CASSKLAGDSDTQYF
>TRBD2|.|TRBV2|TRBJ2-5|17
TGTGCCAGCAGTGATCCGGGACTAGCGGGGGGGCAAGAGACCCAGTACTTC
CASSDPGLAGGQETQYF
>TRBD1|once|TRBV10-3|TRBJ1-2|15
TGTGCCATCAGTGAGCAAGGGACAGGGGGCGGTGGCTACACCTTC
CAISEQGTGGGGYTF
>.|.|TRBV2|TRBJ1-1|14
TGTGCCAGCAGAGACGGGTCTTCGAACACTGAAGCTTTCTTT
CASRDGSSNTEAFF
>.|.|TRBV16|TRBJ1-1|14
TGTGCCAGCAGCCAGAGGACGGGATACACTGAAGCTTTCTTT
CASSQRTGYTEAFF
>.|.|TRBV6-5|TRBJ1-4|15
TGTGCCAGCAGTTACGGGGGGGTCTCTAATGAAAAACTGTTTTTT
CASSYGGVSNEKLFF
>.|.|TRBV21-1|TRBJ2-7|18
TGTGCCAGCAGCAAAGGTGAAGATGCCGGGACTAGTCCCTACGAGCAGTACTTC
CASSKGEDAGTSPYEQYF
>.|.|TRBV3-1/TRBV3-2|TRBJ1-1|14
TGTGCCAGCAGCCTTCAGGACCGGGGGACTGAAGCTTTCTTT
CASSLQDRGTEAFF
>.|.|TRBV28|TRBJ2-7|13
TGTGCCAGCAGTCCGGACAGTACCTACGAGCAGTACTTC
CASSPDSTYEQYF